These 23 T cell receptor beta chains were all obtained from the same sample, sequenced in a study of T-cell memory formation after mild COVID-19. Each CDR3 protein is one row after TCRdb ran MiXCR on the 5' RACE reads. The sample has hundreds of thousands of distinct CDR3 sequences, 20% to 25% seen once; the top ten hold 8.8%. Sequencing used PBMCs or a T cell subset sorted from them (not recorded which). The source of these receptors is an adult woman who had mild COVID-19 (a few samples of this study predate the infection). Cell type and time point are not known.

In its sample, this clonotype was seen a few times. The V and J genes are TRBV7-6 and TRBJ2-7; no clear D. The ends were cut back, 5 bases at V and 8 bases at J, with 7 bases in the middle. This CDR3 region has 10 residues. CDR1 and CDR2 from the germline V gene are SGHVS and FNYEAQ. The CDR3 DNA follows: TGTGCCAGCAGCCCCTGGAAGCAGTACTTC. Its translation: CASSPWKQYF. The full variable domain, in which reference TRBV7-6 and TRBJ2-7 provide the parts outside the CDR3, is GAGVSQSPRYKVTKRGQDVALRCDPISGHVSLYWYRQALGQGPEFLTYFNYEAQQDKSGLPNDRFSAERPEGSISTLTIQRTEQRDSAMYRCASSPWKQYFGPGTRLTVT.

This clonotype was counted between two and nine times. V gene TRBV5-1 combines with J gene TRBJ2-7; perhaps TRBD2 as D (6 bases). Germline V CDR1 and CDR2: SGHRS, YFSETQ. This CDR3 is built from 15 residues. Trimming removed 3 bases from V and 1 base from J, with 14 bases in between. CDR3 protein: CASSSGTDYSYEQYF. The CDR3 nucleotides are TGCGCCAGCAGCTCAGGGACGGACTATTCCTACGAGCAGTACTTC.

The sample holds a few counts of this clonotype. V gene TRBV4-1 combines with J gene TRBJ2-7; D gene uncertain. CDR1 is MGHRA and CDR2 is YSYEKL in the germline V gene. The CDR3 spans 16 residues. The V gene lost 0 bases and the J gene lost 3 bases, with 15 bases spanning the gap. CDR3: CASSQEPMGGVYEQYF. The DNA for the CDR3 is TGCGCCAGCAGCCAAGAGCCCATGGGTGGGGTCTACGAGCAGTACTTC.

The V gene is TRBV4-1, the J gene TRBJ2-2; D assignment may be TRBD1 or TRBD2 (5 bases each). Germline CDR1 MGHRA, CDR2 YSYEKL. This CDR3 is 15 amino acids long. Trimming cost V 4 bases and J 3 bases, with 12 bases left between them. CDR3 region: CASSPRGVDTGELFF. The CDR3 region has the DNA TGCGCCAGCAGCCCTCGAGGGGTGGACACCGGGGAGCTGTTTTTT.

The J gene is TRBJ2-2, the V gene TRBV5-1, with D possibly TRBD1 on 5 matching bases. CDR1 is SGHRS, CDR2 YFSETQ, per germline. V was trimmed by 3 bases and J by 7 bases, leaving 16 bases between them. This CDR3 is built from 15 residues. The CDR3 region has the DNA TGCGCCAGCAGCTCCCGGCAGGGCTGGGGCGGGGAGCTGTTTTTT. Its protein product is CASSSRQGWGGELFF.

This clonotype was seen a handful of times. The chain has TRBV4-2 and TRBJ2-3; no clear D. V gave up 6 bases and J gave up 6 bases, with 7 bases separating them. Germline lookup yields CDR1 LGHNA and CDR2 YNFKEQ. The CDR3 runs to 11 residues. The DNA for the CDR3 is TGTGCCAGCAGTCACGTGGATACGCAGTATTTT. Amino acids: CASSHVDTQYF.

The chain joins TRBV4-1 to TRBJ1-1; D might be TRBD1 (6 bases). The length of the CDR3 is 15 residues. The V and J ends lost 0 bases and 1 base respectively, with 9 bases between them. Germline V gene data show CDR1 as MGHRA and CDR2 as YSYEKL. The CDR3 nucleotides are TGCGCCAGCAGCCAAGAACCGGGGGCGAACACTGAAGCTTTCTTT. This translates into CASSQEPGANTEAFF.

This clonotype showed up just a few times. A much larger clone is a single base away; this may be a read error. V is TRBV11-3 and J is TRBJ2-5, with 7 bases identical to TRBD1. This CDR3 has 13 amino acids. V shed 3 bases and J 3 bases; nucleotides not matched to a gene: 1. Germline loops: CDR1 SGHNT, CDR2 YENEEA. The CDR3 loop reads CASSLTGKETQYF. The CDR3 DNA reads TGTGCCAGCAGCTTGACAGGGAAAGAGACCCAGTACTTC.

This clonotype has a handful of counts. CDR3 residues: CASSPPVGDEQYF. In DNA form, the CDR3 reads TGTGCCAGCAGTCCCCCGGTCGGGGACGAGCAGTACTTC. The chain links TRBV12-3 or TRBV12-4 to TRBJ2-7; D perhaps matches TRBD2 (5 bases). V lost 5 bases and J lost 5, with 13 bases in between. The CDR3 is 13 amino acids.

This clonotype came up a few times. The rearrangement links TRBV20-1 to TRBJ1-5, with 9 bases identical to TRBD1. Losses at the gene ends were 1 base for V and 1 base for J; bases not matched to a gene: 8. The CDR3 contains 17 residues. Germline values: CDR1 DFQATT, CDR2 SNEGSKA (reference sequence). The CDR3 loop reads CSARGGQGQGSNQPQHF. The CDR3 DNA reads as TGCAGTGCTAGAGGGGGACAGGGCCAGGGGAGCAATCAGCCCCAGCATTTT.

This clonotype was counted many times. The V and J genes are TRBV7-8 and TRBJ2-3; D is ambiguous. The CDR3 spans 14 residues. Between the trimmed V and J ends, which lost 2 bases and 3 bases, there was a span of 9 bases. The germline V gene encodes CDR1 SGHVS and CDR2 FQNEAQ. The chain's CDR3 is CASSLNVGTDTQYF. The CDR3 coding sequence is TGTGCCAGCAGCTTAAATGTAGGGACAGATACGCAGTATTTT.

This clonotype came up a few times. The chain is built from TRBV18 and TRBJ2-3, with D hard to call. The CDR3 covers 13 residues. V lost 6 bases and J lost 2, with 9 bases in between. Germline assignment: CDR1 KGHSH and CDR2 LQKENI. Written as DNA, the CDR3 is TGTGCCAGCTCTCGGGCCCTCACAGATACGCAGTATTTT. Translating it yields CASSRALTDTQYF. Using reference TRBV18 and TRBJ2-3 for the parts outside the CDR3, the full variable domain is NAGVMQNPRHLVRRRGQEARLRCSPMKGHSHVYWYRQLPEEGLKFMVYLQKENIIDESGMPKERFSAEFPKEGPSILRIQQVVRGDSAAYFCASSRALTDTQYFGPGTRLTVL.

In its sample, this clonotype was seen many times. The CDR3 protein is CATYVREPTTDTQYF. In DNA, the CDR3 is TGTGCCACCTACGTACGGGAGCCAACCACAGATACGCAGTATTTT. This chain joins TRBV12-3 or TRBV12-4 and TRBJ2-3, with TRBD2 as a possible D gene (6 bases). V lost 10 bases, J lost 2 bases, and 19 bases lay in between. CDR3 length: 15 amino acids.

This clonotype is a singleton in its sample. The chain recombines TRBV7-6 with TRBJ2-5; possibly TRBD2 for D (5 bases). V was pared by 3 bases and J by 4 bases, with 18 bases between. Germline CDR1 reads SGHVS; CDR2 reads FNYEAQ. This CDR3 is built from 16 residues. The DNA of the CDR3 is TGTGCCAGCAGCTTGCCCTCCGGGATCGCAGGAGAGACCCAGTACTTC. It encodes CASSLPSGIAGETQYF.

The rearrangement links TRBV6-5 to TRBJ2-5, with 7 bases aligning to TRBD1. V gave up 2 bases and J gave up 4 bases; unmatched junction bases: 10. CDR3 length: 16 residues. From germline, CDR1 is MNHEY and CDR2 SVGAGI. Here the CDR3 DNA reads TGTGCCAGCAGTTACGGGACCGGCAGGGGGAGAGAGACCCAGTACTTC. Translating gives CASSYGTGRGRETQYF.

Only a few counts were recorded for this clonotype. The genes are TRBV4-2 and TRBJ2-1; tentatively, D is TRBD2 (5 bases). Between the trimmed V and J ends, which lost 0 bases and 14 bases, there was a span of 14 bases. Germline loops: CDR1 LGHNA, CDR2 YNFKEQ. The CDR3 extends over 13 amino acids. The CDR3 bases are TGTGCCAGCAGCCAAGATGGAGGTCGCGAGGAGTTCTTC. Amino acid sequence: CASSQDGGREEFF.

This clonotype has only a few counts. V usage is TRBV7-9 and J usage is TRBJ1-1; D not certain. The CDR3 totals 13 residues. CDR1 and CDR2 from the germline V gene are SEHNR and FQNEAQ (reference sequence). V was cut by 3 bases and J by 10 bases, with 15 bases left in between. The CDR3 region has the DNA TGTGCCAGCAGCTTGGATCTGGATTATGGAGCTTTCTTT. It is translated as CASSLDLDYGAFF.

This chain joins TRBV12-3 or TRBV12-4 and TRBJ1-1; D possibly corresponds to TRBD1 (6 bases). There are 15 residues in the CDR3. Trimming took off 6 bases at V and 1 base at J, with 15 bases between the two ends. This CDR3 is CASRAGGAWNTEAFF. For the CDR3, the DNA is TGTGCCAGCAGGGCGGGGGGCGCTTGGAACACTGAAGCTTTCTTT.

The table lists this clonotype with a few counts. V and J are TRBV6-5 and TRBJ2-1; 11 bases agree with TRBD1. This CDR3 region has 14 residues. Germline V gives CDR1 MNHEY, CDR2 SVGAGI. V was clipped by 6 bases and J by 7 bases; unmatched bases: 5. CDR3 loop: CASRPGQGGNEQFF. In DNA form, the CDR3 reads TGTGCCAGCAGGCCGGGACAGGGGGGGAATGAGCAGTTCTTC.

At least ten counts were recorded for this clonotype. CDR3 in DNA: TGTGCCAGCAGTCAACTAGCGGATGACTACAATGAGCAGTTCTTC. Translated, it gives CASSQLADDYNEQFF. This sequence joins TRBV12-3 or TRBV12-4 and TRBJ2-1; TRBD2 aligns across 8 bases. The trim removed 5 bases at V and 3 bases at J, leaving 6 bases unmatched. The CDR3 has 15 residues.

This chain joins TRBV5-1 and TRBJ2-6; TRBD2 is a possible D gene (6 bases). The CDR3 contains 16 residues. Germline CDR1 is SGHRS and CDR2 is YFSETQ. V was pared by 0 bases and J by 3 bases, with 10 bases between. The CDR3 sequence is CASSLVSGDGANVLTF. CDR3 nucleotide sequence: TGCGCCAGCAGCTTGGTTTCGGGGGATGGGGCCAACGTCCTGACTTTC. Supplemented by reference TRBV5-1 and TRBJ2-6, the full variable domain reads KAGVTQTPRYLIKTRGQQVTLSCSPISGHRSVSWYQQTPGQGLQFLFEYFSETQRNKGNFPGRFSGRQFSNSRSEMNVSTLELGDSALYLCASSLVSGDGANVLTFGAGSRLTVL.

This clonotype was counted between two and nine times. The V gene is TRBV5-1, the J gene TRBJ2-2; a weak D match, TRBD1 (6 bases). The germline V and J ends were trimmed by 4 bases and 4 bases, with 11 bases remaining between them. Germline V gene sequence: CDR1 SGHRS, CDR2 YFSETQ. The CDR3 contains 14 residues. CDR3 bases: TGCGCCAGCAGCCAACAGGGAATCACCGGGGAGCTGTTTTTT. Protein: CASSQQGITGELFF.

The chain is built from TRBV25-1 and TRBJ2-7; TRBD2 aligns across 8 bases. CDR3 size: 16 residues. Germline CDR1 MGHDK, CDR2 SYGVNS. The junction had 7 bases not matched to a gene; V was cut back by 3 bases and J by 0 bases. The CDR3 spells CASSDLNGGASYEQYF. DNA of the CDR3: TGTGCCAGCAGTGATCTGAACGGGGGGGCCTCCTACGAGCAGTACTTC.